The following is a T cell receptor (beta chain) sequence with its context. As yet, its antigen is unknown. The data are from a study of shared clonotypes between healthy human individuals. The study's findings and limits: Clonotypes which were not shared had lower generation probabilities than clonotypes that all four donors shared.

Trimming took off 3 bases at V and 1 base at J, with 6 bases between the two ends. The CDR3 covers 13 residues. Germline V CDR1 and CDR2: SQVTM, ANQGSEA. Deep-level settings were used for running the assay. Genomic DNA (from each subset) was split evenly across several immunoSEQ plates. In the authors' workflow: Filtering differed, since immunoSEQ gave only junction sequences and no quality scores. Only in-frame clones appear in the TCRdb table, and some are missing; sequencing was by immunoSEQ multiplex PCR. V, J and clone size are those of that table, while D and trimming were read from the DNA. Counted here are 950,000 to 1,100,000 clones, around three quarters occurring once; the ten biggest clones make up 0.5% to 0.65%.

The sequencing input was memory CD4+ T cells from PBMCs. As to subset: CD45RA-negative fraction. The TCR originated in a young man in good health. Some clones in this sample may be carry-over from other donors' samples. The chain has TRBV29-1 and TRBJ2-2; unclear D gene. The chain's CDR3 is CSVDTKNTGELFF. CDR3 nucleotide sequence: TGCAGCGTTGACACCAAGAACACCGGGGAGCTGTTTTTT.